This TCR beta chain was observed in a study of T-cell reconstitution after alpha-beta-depleted transplantation in children. General study results and limits: Approximately two months post-transplant, alpha-beta T cells reportedly originated from several hundred expanded graft clones.

This clonotype showed up many times. Its antigen is not identified. Preparation of the TCRbeta library involved a method that used unique molecular identifiers. TCRdb called the PCR reads again in MiXCR, with one record for every CDR3 protein. The data hold about 160,000 distinct CDR3 sequences, with around 10% observed a single time. V shed 6 bases, J shed 4 bases, and the junction held 9 bases outside the gene matches. There are 15 residues in the CDR3. The source was PBMCs, collected before TCRalphabeta/CD19-depleted stem cell transplant. The receptor comes from a boy under 10 years old with acute myeloid leukemia, due to receive a stem cell transplant. The V gene is TRBV12-3 or TRBV12-4, the J gene TRBJ2-5; 9 nucleotides align to TRBD1. DNA for the CDR3: TGTGCCAGCAGCGTAACGACAGGGGGTACAGAGACCCAGTACTTC. Residues: CASSVTTGGTETQYF.